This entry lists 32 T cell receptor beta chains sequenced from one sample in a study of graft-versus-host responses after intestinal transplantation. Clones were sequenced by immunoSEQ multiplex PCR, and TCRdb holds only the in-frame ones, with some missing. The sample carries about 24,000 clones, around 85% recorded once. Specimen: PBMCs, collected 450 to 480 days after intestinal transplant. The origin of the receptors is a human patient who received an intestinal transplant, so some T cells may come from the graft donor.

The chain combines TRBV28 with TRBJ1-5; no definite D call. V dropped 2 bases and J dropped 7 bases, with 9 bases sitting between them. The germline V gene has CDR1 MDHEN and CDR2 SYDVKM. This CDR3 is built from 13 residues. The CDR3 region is CASSLDGFQPQHF. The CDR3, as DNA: TGTGCCAGCAGTTTAGACGGCTTCCAGCCCCAGCATTTT.

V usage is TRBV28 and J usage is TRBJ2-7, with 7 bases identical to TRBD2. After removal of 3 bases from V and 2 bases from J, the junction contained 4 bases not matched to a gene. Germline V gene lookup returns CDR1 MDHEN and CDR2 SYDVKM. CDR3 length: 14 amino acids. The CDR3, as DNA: TGTGCCAGCAGTTTGGGAGGGTCCCCCTACGAGCAGTACTTC. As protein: CASSLGGSPYEQYF.

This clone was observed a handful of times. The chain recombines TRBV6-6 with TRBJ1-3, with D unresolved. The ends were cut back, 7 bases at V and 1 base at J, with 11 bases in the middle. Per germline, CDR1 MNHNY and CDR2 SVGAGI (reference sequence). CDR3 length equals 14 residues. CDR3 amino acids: CASNPEGSGNTIYF. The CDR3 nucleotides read TGTGCCAGCAACCCCGAGGGATCTGGAAACACCATATATTTT.

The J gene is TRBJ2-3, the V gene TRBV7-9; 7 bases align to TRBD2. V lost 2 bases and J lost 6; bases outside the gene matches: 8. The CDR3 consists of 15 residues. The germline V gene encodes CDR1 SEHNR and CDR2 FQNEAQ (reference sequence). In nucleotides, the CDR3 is TGTGCCAGCAGCTTACGGGGCGGGAGTGATGATACGCAGTATTTT. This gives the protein CASSLRGGSDDTQYF.

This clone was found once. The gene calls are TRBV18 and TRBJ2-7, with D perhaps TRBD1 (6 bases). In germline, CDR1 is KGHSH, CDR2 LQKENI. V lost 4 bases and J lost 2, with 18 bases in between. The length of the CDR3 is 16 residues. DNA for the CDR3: TGTGCCAGCTCACTTCGTCGTACAGGGAACCCCTACGAGCAGTACTTC. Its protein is CASSLRRTGNPYEQYF.

The CDR3 loop is CASSPGLRSGNTIYF. The CDR3 region has the DNA TGCGCCAGCAGCCCGGGACTCCGCTCTGGAAACACCATATATTTT. The genes are TRBV5-1 and TRBJ1-3; TRBD1 might be the D (5 bases). The germline V and J ends were trimmed by 4 bases and 0 bases, with 11 bases remaining between them. Germline-derived CDR1 and CDR2 are SGHRS and YFSETQ. The CDR3 is made up of 15 amino acids.

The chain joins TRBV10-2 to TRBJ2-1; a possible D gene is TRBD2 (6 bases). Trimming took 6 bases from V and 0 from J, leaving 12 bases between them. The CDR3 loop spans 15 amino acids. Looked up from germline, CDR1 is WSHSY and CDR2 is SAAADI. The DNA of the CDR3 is TGCGCCAGCAGGTCGGGGGAGACCTCCTACAATGAGCAGTTCTTC. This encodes CASRSGETSYNEQFF.

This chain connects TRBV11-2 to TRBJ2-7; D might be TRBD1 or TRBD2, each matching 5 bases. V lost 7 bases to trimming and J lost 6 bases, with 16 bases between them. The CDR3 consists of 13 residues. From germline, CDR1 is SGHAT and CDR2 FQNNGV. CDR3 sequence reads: CASTGPLSSEQYF. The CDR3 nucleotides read TGTGCCAGCACGGGACCCCTAAGTTCCGAGCAGTACTTC.

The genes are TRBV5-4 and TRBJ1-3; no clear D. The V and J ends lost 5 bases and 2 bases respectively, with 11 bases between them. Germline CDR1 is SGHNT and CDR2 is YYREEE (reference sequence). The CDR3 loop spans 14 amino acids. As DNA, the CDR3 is TGTGCCAGCAGTGAAACGGGCGCTGGAAACACCATATATTTT. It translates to CASSETGAGNTIYF. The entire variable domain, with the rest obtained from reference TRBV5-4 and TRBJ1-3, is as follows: ETGVTQSPTHLIKTRGQQVTLRCSSQSGHNTVSWYQQALGQGPQFIFQYYREEENGRGNFPPRFSGLQFPNYSSELNVNALELDDSALYLCASSETGAGNTIYFGEGSWLTVV.

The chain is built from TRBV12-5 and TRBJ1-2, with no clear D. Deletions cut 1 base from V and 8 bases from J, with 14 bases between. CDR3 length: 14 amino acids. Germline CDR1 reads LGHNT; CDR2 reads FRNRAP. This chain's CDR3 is CASGLAGILKGYTF. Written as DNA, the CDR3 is TGTGCTAGTGGTTTGGCTGGGATTCTGAAGGGCTACACCTTC.

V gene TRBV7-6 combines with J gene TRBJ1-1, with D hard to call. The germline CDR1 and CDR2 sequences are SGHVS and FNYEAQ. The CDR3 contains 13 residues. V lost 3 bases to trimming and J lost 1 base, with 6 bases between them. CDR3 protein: CASSLSGNTEAFF. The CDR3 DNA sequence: TGTGCCAGCAGCTTGTCGGGGAACACTGAAGCTTTCTTT.

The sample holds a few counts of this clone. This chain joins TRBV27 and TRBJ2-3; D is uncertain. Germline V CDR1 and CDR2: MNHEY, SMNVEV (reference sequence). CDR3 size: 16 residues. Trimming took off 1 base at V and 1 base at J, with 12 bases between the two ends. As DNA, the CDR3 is TGTGCCAGCAGTTTATATGGAATTGGGGGCACAGATACGCAGTATTTT. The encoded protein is CASSLYGIGGTDTQYF.

CDR3 in amino acids: CASSLYGGEQFF. As DNA, the CDR3 is TGTGCCAGCAGCTTGTACGGGGGTGAGCAGTTCTTC. This chain joins TRBV5-8 and TRBJ2-1; D perhaps matches TRBD2 (6 bases). V lost 1 base to trimming and J lost 9 bases, with 8 bases between them. The CDR3 consists of 12 residues. Germline V gene data show CDR1 as SGHTS and CDR2 as YDEGEE. Supplemented by reference TRBV5-8 and TRBJ2-1, the full variable domain reads EAGVTQSPTHLIKTRGQQATLRCSPISGHTSVYWYQQALGLGLQFLLWYDEGEERNRGNFPPRFSGRQFPNYSSELNVNALELEDSALYLCASSLYGGEQFFGPGTRLTVL.

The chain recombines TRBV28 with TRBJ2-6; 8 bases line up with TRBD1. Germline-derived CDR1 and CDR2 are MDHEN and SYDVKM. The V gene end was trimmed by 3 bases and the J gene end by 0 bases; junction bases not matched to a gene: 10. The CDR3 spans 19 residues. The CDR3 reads CASSFPQGARYSGANVLTF. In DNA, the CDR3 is TGTGCCAGCAGTTTCCCTCAGGGGGCGCGCTACTCTGGGGCCAACGTCCTGACTTTC.

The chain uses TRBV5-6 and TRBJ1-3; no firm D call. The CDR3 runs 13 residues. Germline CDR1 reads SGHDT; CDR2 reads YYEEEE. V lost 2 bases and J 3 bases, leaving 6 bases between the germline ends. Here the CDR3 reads CASSLTNGNTIYF. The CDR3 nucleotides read TGTGCCAGCAGCTTAACAAATGGAAACACCATATATTTT.

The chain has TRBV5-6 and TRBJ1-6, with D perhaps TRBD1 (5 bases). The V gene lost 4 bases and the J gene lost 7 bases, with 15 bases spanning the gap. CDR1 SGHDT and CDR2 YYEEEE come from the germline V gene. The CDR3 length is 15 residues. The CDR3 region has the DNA TGTGCCAGCAGCCCGGATGGGGGATGGAATTCACCCCTCCACTTT. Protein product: CASSPDGGWNSPLHF.

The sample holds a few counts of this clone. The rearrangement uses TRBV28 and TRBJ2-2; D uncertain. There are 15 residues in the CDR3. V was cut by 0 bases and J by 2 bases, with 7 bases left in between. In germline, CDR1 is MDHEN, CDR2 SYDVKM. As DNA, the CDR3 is TGTGCCAGCAGTTTATGGCAGATTAACACCGGGGAGCTGTTTTTT. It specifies CASSLWQINTGELFF.

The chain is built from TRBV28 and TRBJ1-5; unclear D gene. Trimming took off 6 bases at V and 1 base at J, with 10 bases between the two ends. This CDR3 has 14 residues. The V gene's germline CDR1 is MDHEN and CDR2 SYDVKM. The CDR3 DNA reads TGTGCCAGCAGGAAGGGAGGGAGCAATCAGCCCCAGCATTTT. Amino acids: CASRKGGSNQPQHF.

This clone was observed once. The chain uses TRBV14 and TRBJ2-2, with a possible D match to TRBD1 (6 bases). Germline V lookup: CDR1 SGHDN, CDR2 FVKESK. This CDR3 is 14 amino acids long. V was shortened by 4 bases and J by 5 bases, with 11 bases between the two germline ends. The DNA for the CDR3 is TGTGCCAGCAGCCTTCAGGGGTGGACCGGGGAGCTGTTTTTT. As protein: CASSLQGWTGELFF.

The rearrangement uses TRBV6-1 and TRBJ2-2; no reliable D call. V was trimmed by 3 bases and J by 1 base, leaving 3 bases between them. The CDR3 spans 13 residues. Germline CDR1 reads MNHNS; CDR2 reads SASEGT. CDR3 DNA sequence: TGTGCCAGCAGTGATGGGAACACCGGGGAGCTGTTTTTT. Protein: CASSDGNTGELFF.

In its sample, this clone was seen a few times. CDR3: CARRDRANSGNTIYF. The CDR3 DNA reads TGTGCCAGAAGGGACAGGGCCAACTCTGGAAACACCATATATTTT. The J gene is TRBJ1-3, the V gene TRBV2; 9 bases align to TRBD1. Germline CDR1 is SNHLY and CDR2 is FYNNEI. The CDR3 contains 15 residues. Trimming removed 9 bases from V and 0 bases from J; junction bases left unmatched: 6.

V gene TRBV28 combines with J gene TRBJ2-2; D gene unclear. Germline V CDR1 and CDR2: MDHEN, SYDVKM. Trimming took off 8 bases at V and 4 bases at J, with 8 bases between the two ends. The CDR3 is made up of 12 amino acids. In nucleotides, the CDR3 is TGTGCCAGCCAGGAAGCCACCGGGGAGCTGTTTTTT. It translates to CASQEATGELFF.

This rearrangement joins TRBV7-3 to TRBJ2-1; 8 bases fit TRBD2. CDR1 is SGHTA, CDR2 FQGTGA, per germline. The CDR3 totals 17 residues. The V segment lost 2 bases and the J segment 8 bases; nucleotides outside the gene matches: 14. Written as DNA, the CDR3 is TGTGCCAGCAGCTTACGGCCACTAGCGGCTACCGGGGATGAGCAGTTCTTC. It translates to CASSLRPLAATGDEQFF.

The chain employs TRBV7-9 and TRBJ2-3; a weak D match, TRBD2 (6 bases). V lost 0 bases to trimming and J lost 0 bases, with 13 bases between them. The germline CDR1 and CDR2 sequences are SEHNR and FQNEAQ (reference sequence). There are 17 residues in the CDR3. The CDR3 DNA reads TGTGCCAGCAGCTTAGCAGCGCCGGGACTTAGCACAGATACGCAGTATTTT. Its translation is CASSLAAPGLSTDTQYF.

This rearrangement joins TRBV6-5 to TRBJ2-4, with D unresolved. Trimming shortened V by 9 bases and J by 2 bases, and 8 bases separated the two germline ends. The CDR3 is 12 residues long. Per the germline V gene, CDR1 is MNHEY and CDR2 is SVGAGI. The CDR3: CASSGSKNIQYF. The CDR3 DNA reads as TGTGCCAGTTCGGGTTCCAAAAACATTCAGTACTTC.

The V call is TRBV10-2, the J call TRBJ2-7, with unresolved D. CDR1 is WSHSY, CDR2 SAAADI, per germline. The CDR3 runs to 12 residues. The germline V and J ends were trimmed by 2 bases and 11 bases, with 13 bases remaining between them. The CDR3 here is CASSEIGNSEYF. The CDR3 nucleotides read TGCGCCAGCAGTGAGATCGGTAACAGTGAGTACTTC.

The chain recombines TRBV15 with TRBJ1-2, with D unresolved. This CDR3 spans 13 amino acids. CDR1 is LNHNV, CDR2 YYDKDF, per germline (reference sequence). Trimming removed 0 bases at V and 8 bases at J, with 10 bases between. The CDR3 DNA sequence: TGTGCCACCAGCAGAGATCGGGCGGCAGGCTACACCTTC. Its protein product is CATSRDRAAGYTF. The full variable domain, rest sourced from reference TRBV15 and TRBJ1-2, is DAMVIQNPRYQVTQFGKPVTLSCSQTLNHNVMYWYQQKSSQAPKLLFHYYDKDFNNEADTPDNFQSRRPNTSFCFLDIRSPGLGDTAMYLCATSRDRAAGYTFGSGTRLTVV.

The DNA for the CDR3 is TGTGCCAGCAGCGCAGGGGTTGGAAACACCATATATTTT. This encodes CASSAGVGNTIYF. The V and J genes are TRBV9 and TRBJ1-3; weak D call: TRBD1 (6 bases). CDR1 and CDR2 from the germline V gene are SGDLS and YYNGEE. Trimming removed 3 bases at V and 3 bases at J, with 7 bases between. The CDR3 has 13 residues.

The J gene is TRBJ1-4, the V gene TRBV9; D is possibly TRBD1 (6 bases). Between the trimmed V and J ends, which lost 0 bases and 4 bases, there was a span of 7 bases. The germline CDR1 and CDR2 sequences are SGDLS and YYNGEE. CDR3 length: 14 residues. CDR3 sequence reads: CASSVGGGNEKLFF. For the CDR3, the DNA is TGTGCCAGCAGCGTAGGAGGGGGTAATGAAAAACTGTTTTTT.

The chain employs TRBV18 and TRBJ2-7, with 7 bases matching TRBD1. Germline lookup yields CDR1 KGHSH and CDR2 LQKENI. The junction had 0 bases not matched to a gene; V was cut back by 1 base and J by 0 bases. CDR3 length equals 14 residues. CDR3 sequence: CASSPQGASYEQYF. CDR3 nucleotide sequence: TGTGCCAGCTCACCACAGGGGGCCTCCTACGAGCAGTACTTC.

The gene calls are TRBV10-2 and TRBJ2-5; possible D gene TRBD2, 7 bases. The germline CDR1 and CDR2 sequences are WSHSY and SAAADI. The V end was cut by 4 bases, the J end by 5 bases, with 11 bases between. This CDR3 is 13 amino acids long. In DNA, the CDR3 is TGCGCCAGCAGTGCGGGGGGCAGGGAGACCCAGTACTTC. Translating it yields CASSAGGRETQYF.

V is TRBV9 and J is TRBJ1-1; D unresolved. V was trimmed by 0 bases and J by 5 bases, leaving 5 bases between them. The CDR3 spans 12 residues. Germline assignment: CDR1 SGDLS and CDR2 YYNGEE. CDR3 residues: CASSVGGTEAFF. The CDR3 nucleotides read TGTGCCAGCAGCGTAGGGGGAACTGAAGCTTTCTTT.